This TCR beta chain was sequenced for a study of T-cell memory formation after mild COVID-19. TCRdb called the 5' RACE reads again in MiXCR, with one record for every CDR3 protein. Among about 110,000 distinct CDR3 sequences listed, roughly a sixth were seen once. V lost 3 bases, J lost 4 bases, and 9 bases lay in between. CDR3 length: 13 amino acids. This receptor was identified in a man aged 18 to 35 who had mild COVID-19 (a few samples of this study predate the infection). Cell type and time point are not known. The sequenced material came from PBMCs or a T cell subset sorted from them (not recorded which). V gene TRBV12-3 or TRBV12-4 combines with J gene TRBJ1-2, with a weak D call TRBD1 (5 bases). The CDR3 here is CASSLRRGYGYTF. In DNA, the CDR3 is TGTGCCAGCAGTTTGCGGAGGGGCTATGGCTACACCTTC.